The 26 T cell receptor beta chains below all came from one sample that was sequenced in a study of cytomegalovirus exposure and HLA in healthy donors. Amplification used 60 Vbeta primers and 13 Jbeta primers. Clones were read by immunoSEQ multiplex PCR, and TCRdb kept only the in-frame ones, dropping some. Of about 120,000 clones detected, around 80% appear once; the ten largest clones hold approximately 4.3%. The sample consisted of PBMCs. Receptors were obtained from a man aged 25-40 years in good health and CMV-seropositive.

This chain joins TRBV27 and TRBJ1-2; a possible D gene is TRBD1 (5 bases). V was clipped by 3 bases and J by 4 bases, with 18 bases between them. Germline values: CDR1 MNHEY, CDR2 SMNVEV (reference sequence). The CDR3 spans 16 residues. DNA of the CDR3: TGTGCCAGCAGTTTTTCTTTTCGCAGGGACTTCTATGGCTACACCTTC. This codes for CASSFSFRRDFYGYTF.

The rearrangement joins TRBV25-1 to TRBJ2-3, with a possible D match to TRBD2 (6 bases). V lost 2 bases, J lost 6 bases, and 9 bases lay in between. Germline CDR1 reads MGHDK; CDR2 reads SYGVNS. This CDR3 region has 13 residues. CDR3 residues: CASSELATDTQYF. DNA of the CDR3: TGTGCCAGCAGTGAACTAGCGACTGATACGCAGTATTTT.

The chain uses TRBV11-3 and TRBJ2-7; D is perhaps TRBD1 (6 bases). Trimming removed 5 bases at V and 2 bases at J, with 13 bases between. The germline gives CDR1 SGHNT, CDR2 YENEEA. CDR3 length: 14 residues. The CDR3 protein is CASSSRGSTYEQYF. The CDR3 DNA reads TGTGCCAGCAGCAGCAGGGGTTCGACCTACGAGCAGTACTTC.

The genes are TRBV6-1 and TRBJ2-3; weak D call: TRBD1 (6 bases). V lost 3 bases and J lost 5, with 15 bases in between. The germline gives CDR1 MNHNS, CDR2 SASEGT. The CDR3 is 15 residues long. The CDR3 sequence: CASSEPDREIDTQYF. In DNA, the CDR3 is TGTGCCAGCAGTGAGCCGGACAGAGAAATAGATACGCAGTATTTT.

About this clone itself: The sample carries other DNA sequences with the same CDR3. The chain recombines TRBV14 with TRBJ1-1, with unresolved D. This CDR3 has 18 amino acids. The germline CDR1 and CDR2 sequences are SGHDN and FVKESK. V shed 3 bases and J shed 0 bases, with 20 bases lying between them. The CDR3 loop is CASSHHRGSTELNTEAFF. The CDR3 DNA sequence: TGTGCCAGCAGCCATCACAGAGGGTCCACGGAGTTGAACACTGAAGCTTTCTTT.

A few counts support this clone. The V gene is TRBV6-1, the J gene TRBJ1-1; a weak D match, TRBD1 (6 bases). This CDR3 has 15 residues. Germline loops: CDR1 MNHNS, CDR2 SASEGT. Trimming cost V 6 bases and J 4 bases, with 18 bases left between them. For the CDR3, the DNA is TGTGCCAGCAGCCCCTATCAGGGGACGGGCACTGAAGCTTTCTTT. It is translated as CASSPYQGTGTEAFF.

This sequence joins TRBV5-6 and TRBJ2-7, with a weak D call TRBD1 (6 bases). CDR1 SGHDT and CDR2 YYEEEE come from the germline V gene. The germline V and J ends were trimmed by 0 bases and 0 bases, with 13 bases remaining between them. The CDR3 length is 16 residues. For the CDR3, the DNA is TGTGCCAGCAGCTTGGGTGGGGGCGGCCCCTCCTACGAGCAGTACTTC. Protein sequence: CASSLGGGGPSYEQYF. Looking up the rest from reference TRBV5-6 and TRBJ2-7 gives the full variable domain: DAGVTQSPTHLIKTRGQQVTLRCSPKSGHDTVSWYQQALGQGPQFIFQYYEEEERQRGNFPDRFSGHQFPNYSSELNVNALLLGDSALYLCASSLGGGGPSYEQYFGPGTRLTVT.

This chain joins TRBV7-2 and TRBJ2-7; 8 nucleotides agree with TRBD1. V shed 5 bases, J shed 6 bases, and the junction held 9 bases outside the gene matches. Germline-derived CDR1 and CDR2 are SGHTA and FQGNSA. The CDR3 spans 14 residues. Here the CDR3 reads CASSETGGKGEQYF. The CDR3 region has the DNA TGTGCCAGCAGCGAAACAGGGGGGAAGGGCGAGCAGTACTTC. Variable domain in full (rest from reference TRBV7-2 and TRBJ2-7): GAGVSQSPSNKVTEKGKDVELRCDPISGHTALYWYRQSLGQGLEFLIYFQGNSAPDKSGLPSDRFSAERTGGSVSTLTIQRTQQEDSAVYLCASSETGGKGEQYFGPGTRLTVT.

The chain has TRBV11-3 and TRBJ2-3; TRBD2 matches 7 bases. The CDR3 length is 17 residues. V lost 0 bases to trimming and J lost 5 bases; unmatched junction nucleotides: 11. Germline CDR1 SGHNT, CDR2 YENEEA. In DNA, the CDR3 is TGTGCCAGCAGCTTAGAGGTAGCGGGTCTAGTAGAAGATACGCAGTATTTT. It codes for CASSLEVAGLVEDTQYF.

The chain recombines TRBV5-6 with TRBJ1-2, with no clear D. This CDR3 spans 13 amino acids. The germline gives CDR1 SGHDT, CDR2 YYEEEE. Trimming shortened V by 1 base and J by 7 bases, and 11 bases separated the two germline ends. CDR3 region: CASSLIGSSGYTF. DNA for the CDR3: TGTGCCAGCAGCTTGATAGGGAGTAGTGGCTACACCTTC.

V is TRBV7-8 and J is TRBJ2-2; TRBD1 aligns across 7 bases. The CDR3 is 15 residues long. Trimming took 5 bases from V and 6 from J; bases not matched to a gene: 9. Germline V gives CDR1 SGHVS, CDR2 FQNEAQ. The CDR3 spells CASSLQGFSPGELFF. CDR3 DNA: TGTGCCAGCAGCCTACAGGGGTTTTCGCCCGGGGAGCTGTTTTTT.

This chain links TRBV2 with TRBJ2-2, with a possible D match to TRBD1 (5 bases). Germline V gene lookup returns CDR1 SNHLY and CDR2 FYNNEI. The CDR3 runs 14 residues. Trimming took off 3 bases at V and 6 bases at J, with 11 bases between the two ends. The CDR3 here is CASSENRISGELFF. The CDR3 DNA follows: TGTGCCAGCAGTGAGAACAGGATTTCCGGGGAGCTGTTTTTT.

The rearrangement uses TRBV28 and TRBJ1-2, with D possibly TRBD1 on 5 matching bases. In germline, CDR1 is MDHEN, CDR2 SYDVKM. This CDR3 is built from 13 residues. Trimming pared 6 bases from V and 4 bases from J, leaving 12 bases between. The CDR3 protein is CASSVQGVYGYTF. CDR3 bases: TGTGCCAGCAGCGTCCAGGGCGTCTATGGCTACACCTTC.

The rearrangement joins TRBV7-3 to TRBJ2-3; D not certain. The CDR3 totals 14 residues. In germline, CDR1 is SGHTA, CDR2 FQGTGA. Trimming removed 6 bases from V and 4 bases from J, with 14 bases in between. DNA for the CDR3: TGTGCCAGCAGTCCTCTAGGTACGGCAGATACGCAGTATTTT. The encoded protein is CASSPLGTADTQYF. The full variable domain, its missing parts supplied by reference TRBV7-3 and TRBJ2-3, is GAGVSQTPSNKVTEKGKYVELRCDPISGHTALYWYRQSLGQGPEFLIYFQGTGAADDSGLPNDRFFAVRPEGSVSTLKIQRTERGDSAVYLCASSPLGTADTQYFGPGTRLTVL.

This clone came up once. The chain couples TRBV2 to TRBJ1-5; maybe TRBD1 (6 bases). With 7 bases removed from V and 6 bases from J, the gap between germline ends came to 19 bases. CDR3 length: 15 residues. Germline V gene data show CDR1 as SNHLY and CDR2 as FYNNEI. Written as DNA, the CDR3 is TGTGCCAGCACCTCAGGGGTGAGATCGAGTCAGCCCCAGCATTTT. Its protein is CASTSGVRSSQPQHF.

The CDR3 loop is CASSQGHINPPNYGYTF. The CDR3 nucleotides read TGCGCCAGCAGCCAAGGGCACATCAACCCCCCTAACTATGGCTACACCTTC. The chain combines TRBV4-3 with TRBJ1-2; D unresolved. The CDR3 totals 17 residues. Trimming took 1 base from V and 0 from J, leaving 15 bases between them. The germline gives CDR1 LGHNA, CDR2 YSLEER.

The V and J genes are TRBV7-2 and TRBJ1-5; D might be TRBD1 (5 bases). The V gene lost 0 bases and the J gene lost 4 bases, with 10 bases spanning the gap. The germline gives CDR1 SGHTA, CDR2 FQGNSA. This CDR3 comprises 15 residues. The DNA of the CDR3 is TGTGCCAGCAGCTTAGCTGCAGGGATAAATCAGCCCCAGCATTTT. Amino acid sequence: CASSLAAGINQPQHF.

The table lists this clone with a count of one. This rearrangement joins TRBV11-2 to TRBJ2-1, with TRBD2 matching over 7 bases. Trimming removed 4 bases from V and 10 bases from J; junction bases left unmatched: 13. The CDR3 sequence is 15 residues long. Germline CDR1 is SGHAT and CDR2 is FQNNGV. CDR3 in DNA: TGTGCCAGCAGCTCCCCTAGCGGAGGGGTTTGGGAGCAGTTCTTC. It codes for CASSSPSGGVWEQFF.

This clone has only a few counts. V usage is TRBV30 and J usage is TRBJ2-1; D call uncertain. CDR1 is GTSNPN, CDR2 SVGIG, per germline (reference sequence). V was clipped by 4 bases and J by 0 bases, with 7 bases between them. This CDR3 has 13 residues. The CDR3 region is CAWNWASYNEQFF. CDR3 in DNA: TGTGCCTGGAATTGGGCCTCCTACAATGAGCAGTTCTTC.

Here the CDR3 reads CASSRLAEEETQYF. The CDR3 region has the DNA TGTGCCAGCAGCAGACTAGCGGAAGAGGAGACCCAGTACTTC. The chain links TRBV2 to TRBJ2-5; the match to TRBD2 covers 9 bases. Losses at the gene ends were 6 bases for V and 5 bases for J; bases not matched to a gene: 7. The CDR3 contains 14 residues. Germline V gene lookup returns CDR1 SNHLY and CDR2 FYNNEI.

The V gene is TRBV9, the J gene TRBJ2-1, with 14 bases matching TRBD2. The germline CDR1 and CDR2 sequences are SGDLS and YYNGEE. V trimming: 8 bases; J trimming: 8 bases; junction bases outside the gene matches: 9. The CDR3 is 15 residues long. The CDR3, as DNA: TGTGCCAGTACAAGGACTAGCGGGAGGTTGGATGAGCAGTTCTTC. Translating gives CASTRTSGRLDEQFF.

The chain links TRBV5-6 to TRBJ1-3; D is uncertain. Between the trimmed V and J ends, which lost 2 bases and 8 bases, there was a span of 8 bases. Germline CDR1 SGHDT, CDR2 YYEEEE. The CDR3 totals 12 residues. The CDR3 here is CASSFERDTIYF. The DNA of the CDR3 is TGTGCCAGCAGCTTCGAAAGAGACACCATATATTTT. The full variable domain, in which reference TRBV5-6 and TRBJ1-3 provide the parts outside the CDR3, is DAGVTQSPTHLIKTRGQQVTLRCSPKSGHDTVSWYQQALGQGPQFIFQYYEEEERQRGNFPDRFSGHQFPNYSSELNVNALLLGDSALYLCASSFERDTIYFGEGSWLTVV.

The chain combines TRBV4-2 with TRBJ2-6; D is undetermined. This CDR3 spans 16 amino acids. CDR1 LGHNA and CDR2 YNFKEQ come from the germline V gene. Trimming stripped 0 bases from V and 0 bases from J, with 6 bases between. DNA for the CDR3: TGTGCCAGCAGCCAAGACCCTAACTCTGGGGCCAACGTCCTGACTTTC. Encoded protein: CASSQDPNSGANVLTF.

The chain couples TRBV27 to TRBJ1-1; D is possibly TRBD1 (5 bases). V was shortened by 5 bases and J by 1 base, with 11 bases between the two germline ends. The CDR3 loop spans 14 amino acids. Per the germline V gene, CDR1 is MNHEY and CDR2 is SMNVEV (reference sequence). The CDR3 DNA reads TGTGCCAGCAGTCTGGGGACTCGGAACACTGAAGCTTTCTTT. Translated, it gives CASSLGTRNTEAFF.

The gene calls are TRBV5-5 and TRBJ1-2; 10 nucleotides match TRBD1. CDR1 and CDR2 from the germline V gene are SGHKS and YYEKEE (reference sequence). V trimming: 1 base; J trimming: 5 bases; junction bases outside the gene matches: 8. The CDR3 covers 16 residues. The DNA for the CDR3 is TGTGCCAGCAGCTTGTCGGAGGGACAGGGGAGGTATGGCTACACCTTC. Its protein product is CASSLSEGQGRYGYTF.

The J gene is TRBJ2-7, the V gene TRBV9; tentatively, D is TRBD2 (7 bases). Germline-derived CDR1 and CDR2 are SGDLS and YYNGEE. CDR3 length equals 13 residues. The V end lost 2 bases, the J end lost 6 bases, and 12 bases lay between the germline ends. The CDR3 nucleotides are TGTGCCAGCAGCGTTGCAGGGGAGGGCGAGCAGTACTTC. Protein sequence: CASSVAGEGEQYF.